These 5 T cell receptor beta chains came from one sample sequenced in a study of shared T cell receptors in the human thymus (dated by TCRdb to the early 2020s). The library was generated by the immunoSEQ multiplex PCR assay. TCRdb took this table from immuneACCESS and kept in-frame rearrangements with V and J called. Such tables lack part of the clones; where checked against another copy, unresolved V genes explain under half of the gap, and the rest is unexplained. This sample gives roughly 710,000 clones in total; approximately 83% of them show up just once. The leading ten clones occupy 0.0095% to 0.013% of the sample. This sample also appeared in a second study, on human thymus T cells.

Sequences were obtained from thymocytes. The receptors shown here come from a girl under three years old with a congenital heart defect. Donor details come from another sample of the same person, matched by shared clones.

This sequence joins TRBV14 and TRBJ2-2, with 10 bases lining up with TRBD2. V was clipped by 0 bases and J by 7 bases; unmatched bases: 8. CDR3 length: 17 amino acids. Germline lookup yields CDR1 SGHDN and CDR2 FVKESK. The CDR3 loop reads CASSQDLKRGGVGELFF. In DNA form, the CDR3 reads TGTGCCAGCAGCCAAGATTTGAAGCGGGGGGGCGTCGGGGAGCTGTTTTTT.

The CDR3 sequence: CASSEPRAGDEGYTF. Written as DNA, the CDR3 is TGTGCCAGCAGTGAACCCAGGGCAGGGGACGAGGGCTACACCTTC. The chain joins TRBV6-1 to TRBJ1-2; a weak D match, TRBD1 (6 bases). Germline CDR1 is MNHNS and CDR2 is SASEGT. The CDR3 length is 15 residues. Trimming took 2 bases from V and 8 from J, leaving 18 bases between them.

The DNA of the CDR3 is TGTGCCAGCAGCCCCGGGACTAGCGGGGGGGAAGAGACCCAGTACTTC. This translates into CASSPGTSGGEETQYF. This sequence joins TRBV7-2 and TRBJ2-5, with 16 bases fitting TRBD2. Unmatched junction bases numbered 3, after V lost 5 bases and J lost 3 bases. The CDR3 length is 16 residues. Per the germline V gene, CDR1 is SGHTA and CDR2 is FQGNSA.

This chain uses TRBV6-6 with TRBJ1-2; D perhaps matches TRBD1 (5 bases). Deletions cut 6 bases from V and 6 bases from J, with 17 bases between. CDR1 and CDR2 from the germline V gene are MNHNY and SVGAGI (reference sequence). The CDR3 totals 14 residues. DNA for the CDR3: TGTGCCAGCAGCCCACAGGCTACCAGGGATGGCTACACCTTC. As protein: CASSPQATRDGYTF.

This chain connects TRBV19 to TRBJ1-5, with D possibly being TRBD1 (6 bases). Trimming cost V 2 bases and J 0 bases, with 17 bases left between them. Germline-derived CDR1 and CDR2 are LNHDA and SQIVND (reference sequence). The length of the CDR3 is 18 residues. DNA of the CDR3: TGTGCCAGTAGTATATGTGGACAGAAAAACTATAGCAATCAGCCCCAGCATTTT. Encoded protein: CASSICGQKNYSNQPQHF. Variable domain in full (rest from reference TRBV19 and TRBJ1-5): DGGITQSPKYLFRKEGQNVTLSCEQNLNHDAMYWYRQDPGQGLRLIYYSQIVNDFQKGDIAEGYSVSREKKESFPLTVTSAQKNPTAFYLCASSICGQKNYSNQPQHFGDGTRLSIL.